Listed below are T cell receptor beta chains from one sample, sequenced in a study of STAT5B mutations in CD4+ large granular lymphocyte leukemia. Profiling relied on immunoSEQ multiplex PCR, and the TCRdb table lists in-frame clones only, not all of them. The table has about 33,000 clones, around four fifths seen once. The sequenced material came from CD4+ T cells from blood buffy coats. These receptors all stem from a human donor in good health. CDR3s include the opening cysteine and the closing phenylalanine or tryptophan.

>TRBV6-6
CASSYQSGSYF
>TRBV5-1
CASSLWRGVADTQYF
>TRBV13
CASSLRTGGNTGELFF
>TRBV2
CASKTDSSSYEQYF
>TRBV12-5
CASGGPDRVGGYTF
>TRBV28
CASRRDGSNTGELFF
>TRBV6-5
CASIPFSGLGSPLHF
>TRBV7-2
CASSPQPLAGADTQYF
>TRBV5-1
CASSWASNTGELFF
>TRBV5-4
CASSLRGQDTEAFF
>TRBV7-2
CASSFLSGGSYGYTF
>TRBV11-1
CASSLSGTAHTEAFF